Below are 29 T cell receptor beta chains sequenced from a single sample in a study of CD8 T cells in Susac syndrome. A quantity of about 0.5 to 1 ug RNA underwent reverse transcription using random hexamers. TCRdb processed the immunoSEQ multiplex PCR reads anew with MiXCR; each CDR3 protein has one entry. The repertoire has 90,000 or so distinct CDR3 sequences, about 93% of them found once; the top ten carry roughly 0.32%. Sequenced sample: CD8+ T cells from PBMCs. Receptor source: a human donor in good health.

V usage is TRBV6-1 and J usage is TRBJ1-1; D is undetermined. The germline V and J ends were trimmed by 8 bases and 0 bases, with 19 bases remaining between them. The CDR3 runs to 16 residues. Per the germline V gene, CDR1 is MNHNS and CDR2 is SASEGT. CDR3 nucleotide sequence: TGTGCCAGCGTCCCGGATGGCGGTTTTATGAACACTGAAGCTTTCTTT. Its translation is CASVPDGGFMNTEAFF.

This rearrangement joins TRBV3-1 to TRBJ2-1; 10 nucleotides align to TRBD2. The J segment lost 9 bases and the V segment lost 0 bases, leaving 8 bases of the junction unmatched. Germline V gives CDR1 LGHDT, CDR2 YNNKEL (reference sequence). The CDR3 length is 16 residues. CDR3 bases: TGTGCCAGCAGCCAAGATCCCCTAGCGGGGGCTGGTGAGCAGTTCTTC. It encodes CASSQDPLAGAGEQFF.

This chain links TRBV29-1 with TRBJ1-2; D is undetermined. Germline loops: CDR1 SQVTM, CDR2 ANQGSEA. The germline V and J ends were trimmed by 5 bases and 7 bases, with 14 bases remaining between them. The CDR3 has 12 residues. The CDR3 spells CSVMTSSAGYTF. CDR3 in DNA: TGCAGCGTTATGACGTCCAGCGCTGGCTACACCTTC.

This clonotype is a singleton in its sample. The rearrangement links TRBV29-1 to TRBJ1-1; possible D gene TRBD1, 5 bases. With 4 bases removed from V and 0 bases from J, the gap between germline ends came to 12 bases. Germline V gene data show CDR1 as SQVTM and CDR2 as ANQGSEA. The CDR3 spans 14 residues. The DNA of the CDR3 is TGCAGCGTTGGAGGTGGGGCGATGAACACTGAAGCTTTCTTT. It is translated as CSVGGGAMNTEAFF.

The V call is TRBV11-2, the J call TRBJ2-6, with TRBD1 identical over 9 bases. The germline gives CDR1 SGHAT, CDR2 FQNNGV. V dropped 4 bases and J dropped 2; count of bases not matched to a gene: 9. This CDR3 is built from 18 residues. The CDR3 DNA follows: TGTGCCAGCAGCTCTTGGACAGGGGAGATGACTGGGGCCAACGTCCTGACTTTC. This gives the protein CASSSWTGEMTGANVLTF.

CDR3 in DNA: TGTGCCAGCAGCTCCGGGGGGGAGGTTGAGCAGTTCTTC. This encodes CASSSGGEVEQFF. The chain recombines TRBV5-6 with TRBJ2-1; the match to TRBD2 covers 8 bases. With 3 bases clipped from V and 9 bases from J, the junction kept 5 bases outside the gene matches. Germline CDR1 SGHDT, CDR2 YYEEEE. CDR3 length equals 13 residues.

The chain employs TRBV13 and TRBJ2-6; D remains ambiguous. The CDR3 runs 16 residues. The V gene lost 3 bases and the J gene lost 1 base, with 10 bases spanning the gap. The germline V gene has CDR1 PRHDT and CDR2 FYEKMQ (reference sequence). DNA of the CDR3: TGTGCCAGCAGCTTTGGAAGAAGGTCTGGGGCCAACGTCCTGACTTTC. It specifies CASSFGRRSGANVLTF.

The V and J genes are TRBV20-1 and TRBJ2-1; the match to TRBD2 covers 13 bases. This CDR3 has 15 residues. Per the germline V gene, CDR1 is DFQATT and CDR2 is SNEGSKA (reference sequence). J was trimmed by 2 bases and V by 6 bases; bases with no gene match: 4. The CDR3 region is CSAPTSGGPYNEQFF. The CDR3 DNA reads TGCAGTGCGCCGACTAGCGGGGGGCCCTACAATGAGCAGTTCTTC.

V is TRBV12-3 or TRBV12-4 and J is TRBJ2-7; D remains ambiguous. Between the trimmed V and J ends, which lost 0 bases and 2 bases, there was a span of 8 bases. The CDR3 runs 14 residues. CDR3 DNA: TGTGCCAGCAGTTTAGCCCGACAAGCCTACGAGCAGTACTTC. Its protein is CASSLARQAYEQYF.

The chain joins TRBV6-4 to TRBJ2-3; 8 bases agree with TRBD2. Trimming took 2 bases from V and 14 from J; bases not matched to a gene: 9. The CDR3 is made up of 13 amino acids. Germline V CDR1 and CDR2: MRHNA, SNTAGT. CDR3 protein: CASSDSLRGGWYF. The CDR3 coding sequence is TGTGCCAGCAGTGACAGCCTTCGGGGGGGCTGGTATTTT.

V usage is TRBV9 and J usage is TRBJ2-2; D is perhaps TRBD1 or TRBD2 (5 bases each). V was pared by 0 bases and J by 4 bases, with 7 bases between. CDR3 length: 14 amino acids. CDR1 SGDLS and CDR2 YYNGEE come from the germline V gene. This CDR3 is CASSVAGTTGELFF. DNA for the CDR3: TGTGCCAGCAGCGTAGCAGGGACCACCGGGGAGCTGTTTTTT.

The CDR3 sequence is CASSLSNTEAFF. DNA for the CDR3: TGTGCCAGCAGCTTATCGAACACTGAAGCTTTCTTT. The chain couples TRBV7-9 to TRBJ1-1; D gene ambiguous. Trimming took off 2 bases at V and 1 base at J, with 2 bases between the two ends. Germline V gene data show CDR1 as SEHNR and CDR2 as FQNEAQ (reference sequence). The CDR3 loop spans 12 amino acids.

The rearrangement links TRBV20-1 to TRBJ1-5, with TRBD1 matching 9 bases. CDR3 length: 15 amino acids. The germline gives CDR1 DFQATT, CDR2 SNEGSKA (reference sequence). V dropped 3 bases and J dropped 6; count of bases not matched to a gene: 9. CDR3 bases: TGCAGTGCTAGTGTACCGGGACAGGGTAGTCAGCCCCAGCATTTT. It codes for CSASVPGQGSQPQHF.

This clonotype has a handful of counts. The rearrangement links TRBV5-6 to TRBJ2-7; 7 nucleotides match TRBD1. This CDR3 contains 14 residues. The trim removed 0 bases at V and 4 bases at J, leaving 4 bases unmatched. Germline V gives CDR1 SGHDT, CDR2 YYEEEE. As DNA, the CDR3 is TGTGCCAGCAGCTTGGGAGGGGGCGGGTACGAGCAGTACTTC. It specifies CASSLGGGGYEQYF.

The chain uses TRBV7-6 and TRBJ1-1; TRBD1 agrees at 7 bases. Germline CDR1 and CDR2: SGHVS and FNYEAQ. CDR3 length: 15 residues. The V segment lost 4 bases and the J segment 0 bases; nucleotides outside the gene matches: 5. CDR3 sequence (DNA): TGTGCCAGCAGCTCCAACAGGGGAATGAACACTGAAGCTTTCTTT. Translated: CASSSNRGMNTEAFF.

Only a few counts were recorded for this clonotype. The genes are TRBV7-2 and TRBJ2-7; TRBD2 aligns across 11 bases. The CDR3 sequence is 14 residues long. Trimming cost V 5 bases and J 6 bases; bases outside gene matches: 6. Germline lookup yields CDR1 SGHTA and CDR2 FQGNSA. The CDR3 DNA follows: TGTGCCAGCAGCGCCTTAGCGGGGGGGAGCGAGCAGTACTTC. Protein sequence: CASSALAGGSEQYF. Complete variable domain (other parts from reference TRBV7-2 and TRBJ2-7): GAGVSQSPSNKVTEKGKDVELRCDPISGHTALYWYRQSLGQGLEFLIYFQGNSAPDKSGLPSDRFSAERTGGSVSTLTIQRTQQEDSAVYLCASSALAGGSEQYFGPGTRLTVT.

The chain has TRBV5-1 and TRBJ2-4; D is unresolved. V was pared by 2 bases and J by 0 bases, with 12 bases between. This CDR3 has 16 amino acids. Germline V gene data show CDR1 as SGHRS and CDR2 as YFSETQ. The CDR3 DNA sequence: TGCGCCAGCAGCTTCTCAGCTACTCTAGCCAAAAACATTCAGTACTTC. Protein sequence: CASSFSATLAKNIQYF. The whole variable domain, filled in from reference TRBV5-1 and TRBJ2-4, reads KAGVTQTPRYLIKTRGQQVTLSCSPISGHRSVSWYQQTPGQGLQFLFEYFSETQRNKGNFPGRFSGRQFSNSRSEMNVSTLELGDSALYLCASSFSATLAKNIQYFGAGTRLSVL.

In its sample, this clonotype was seen once. The chain combines TRBV7-9 with TRBJ2-5; D uncertain. The germline CDR1 and CDR2 sequences are SEHNR and FQNEAQ (reference sequence). The CDR3 extends over 12 amino acids. The V end lost 5 bases, the J end lost 5 bases, and 9 bases lay between the germline ends. The CDR3 here is CASSTDPETQYF. The CDR3 coding sequence is TGTGCCAGCAGCACCGATCCGGAGACCCAGTACTTC.

This clonotype showed up just once. V is TRBV3-1 and J is TRBJ2-1, with D tentatively TRBD2 (5 bases). V gave up 7 bases and J gave up 0 bases, with 13 bases separating them. CDR1 and CDR2 (germline): LGHDT, YNNKEL (reference sequence). The CDR3 has 15 residues. In nucleotides, the CDR3 is TGTGCCAGCACCCAGGACTGGCGCTCCTACAATGAGCAGTTCTTC. Its translation: CASTQDWRSYNEQFF.

The chain links TRBV19 to TRBJ2-3; TRBD2 aligns across 8 bases. The CDR3 totals 15 residues. Germline loops: CDR1 LNHDA, CDR2 SQIVND (reference sequence). After removal of 5 bases from V and 2 bases from J, the junction contained 6 bases not matched to a gene. The CDR3 is CASSSLAGLTDTQYF. In DNA, the CDR3 is TGTGCCAGTAGTTCCCTAGCGGGCCTCACAGATACGCAGTATTTT.

The chain joins TRBV9 to TRBJ2-1; 7 bases line up with TRBD1. V trimming: 7 bases; J trimming: 6 bases; junction bases outside the gene matches: 16. In germline, CDR1 is SGDLS, CDR2 YYNGEE. The CDR3 spans 16 residues. The CDR3, as DNA: TGTGCCAGCGCGGGTGGGGTCGACAGGGTGGGCAATGAGCAGTTCTTC. Translation gives CASAGGVDRVGNEQFF.

V and J are TRBV30 and TRBJ2-5; a weak D match, TRBD1 (6 bases). Germline assignment: CDR1 GTSNPN and CDR2 SVGIG (reference sequence). V lost 6 bases to trimming and J lost 5 bases, with 19 bases between them. The length of the CDR3 is 14 residues. CDR3 sequence reads: CACSQGTVGETQYF. Here the CDR3 DNA reads TGTGCCTGCTCCCAGGGGACGGTGGGGGAGACCCAGTACTTC.

The rearrangement joins TRBV27 to TRBJ2-1; 13 positions match TRBD2. The CDR3 length is 15 residues. J gave up 6 bases and V 5 bases, and 4 bases lay outside the gene matches. Germline CDR1 is MNHEY and CDR2 is SMNVEV (reference sequence). In DNA, the CDR3 is TGTGCCAGCAGTCCTACTAGCGGGGGGGTCAATGAGCAGTTCTTC. Its protein product is CASSPTSGGVNEQFF.

The rearrangement links TRBV27 to TRBJ2-7; D may be TRBD1 (5 bases). The CDR3 is made up of 14 amino acids. Per the germline V gene, CDR1 is MNHEY and CDR2 is SMNVEV (reference sequence). Between the trimmed V and J ends, which lost 3 bases and 7 bases, there was a span of 16 bases. The CDR3 protein is CASSFTGPAREQYF. In DNA form, the CDR3 reads TGTGCCAGCAGTTTCACAGGACCGGCTCGGGAGCAGTACTTC.

The rearrangement links TRBV19 to TRBJ2-2; 8 nucleotides match TRBD2. CDR1 is LNHDA, CDR2 SQIVND, per germline (reference sequence). V shed 2 bases, J shed 7 bases, and the junction held 15 bases outside the gene matches. The CDR3 is 18 residues long. The CDR3 loop is CASSISLGSGGRSGELFF. The DNA of the CDR3 is TGTGCCAGTAGTATATCCTTGGGAAGCGGGGGCAGAAGCGGGGAGCTGTTTTTT.

The chain joins TRBV9 to TRBJ2-7, with a weak D call TRBD2 (5 bases). The ends were cut back, 3 bases at V and 5 bases at J, with 15 bases in the middle. Per germline, CDR1 SGDLS and CDR2 YYNGEE. This CDR3 contains 14 residues. The CDR3 bases are TGTGCCAGCAGCGCTTTCGGCCCGGGGAACGAGCAGTACTTC. It codes for CASSAFGPGNEQYF.

This sequence joins TRBV6-1 and TRBJ2-1, with D possibly matching TRBD1 (5 bases). This CDR3 has 12 residues. The V end lost 5 bases, the J end lost 8 bases, and 10 bases lay between the germline ends. Germline CDR1 reads MNHNS; CDR2 reads SASEGT. This CDR3 is CASSTGIDEQFF. The CDR3 region has the DNA TGTGCCAGCAGTACAGGTATCGATGAGCAGTTCTTC.

V usage is TRBV4-1 and J usage is TRBJ1-5; D is possibly TRBD1 (5 bases). The CDR3 sequence is 15 residues long. V gave up 1 base and J gave up 4 bases, with 11 bases separating them. Germline V gives CDR1 MGHRA, CDR2 YSYEKL. Here the CDR3 DNA reads TGCGCCAGCAGCCAAGTCGCAGGGTCTAATCAGCCCCAGCATTTT. The encoded protein is CASSQVAGSNQPQHF.

The chain uses TRBV5-4 and TRBJ2-1; 10 bases are shared with TRBD2. Germline CDR1 and CDR2: SGHNT and YYREEE (reference sequence). V gave up 4 bases and J gave up 3 bases; unmatched junction bases: 10. This CDR3 comprises 17 residues. The CDR3 DNA follows: TGTGCCAGCAGCCCAGAGCGGGGGGGCCTGGGCTACAATGAGCAGTTCTTC. It yields the protein CASSPERGGLGYNEQFF.